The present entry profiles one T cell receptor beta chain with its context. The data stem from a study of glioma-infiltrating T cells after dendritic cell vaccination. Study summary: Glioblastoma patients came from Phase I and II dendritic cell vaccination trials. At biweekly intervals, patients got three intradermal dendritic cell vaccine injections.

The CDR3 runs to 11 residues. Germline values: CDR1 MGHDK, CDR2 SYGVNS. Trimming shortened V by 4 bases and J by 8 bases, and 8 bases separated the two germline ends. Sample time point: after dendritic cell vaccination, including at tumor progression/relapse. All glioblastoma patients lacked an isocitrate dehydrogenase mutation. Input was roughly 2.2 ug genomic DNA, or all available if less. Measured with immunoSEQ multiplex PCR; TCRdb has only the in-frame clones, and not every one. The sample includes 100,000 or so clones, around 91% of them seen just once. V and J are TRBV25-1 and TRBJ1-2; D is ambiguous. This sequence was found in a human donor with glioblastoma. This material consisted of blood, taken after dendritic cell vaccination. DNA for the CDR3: TGTGCCAGCAGTGGAGGGCGGGGCTACACCTTC. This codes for CASSGGRGYTF.